This T cell receptor beta chain was obtained from a study of shared clonotypes between healthy human individuals. Study processing details: Filtering of immunoSEQ junctional sequences could not match full-length read filtering. Repertoires were generated with immunoSEQ multiplex PCR, while TCRdb's copy carries only in-frame clones and drops some. V and J calls and clone size come straight from that table; D and trimming were deduced from the DNA. This sample yields about 960,000 clones, of which about three quarters are seen a single time; 1.5% belongs to the top ten. The ends lost 4 bases at V and 14 bases at J; junction bases unmatched: 6. CDR1 and CDR2 (germline): MGHDK, SYGVNS. The CDR3 length is 11 residues. The donors, all of them Caucasian adults, lived in Nashville, Tennessee.

Sequencing was carried out using memory CD4+ T cells sorted from blood. Specified subset: CD45RA-negative fraction. The chain employs TRBV25-1 and TRBJ2-3; 7 bases align to TRBD1. The receptor's source is a man aged 18-30 years in good health. In DNA form, the CDR3 reads TGTGCCAGCAGTGGGACAGGCGTCGGGTATTTT. It translates to CASSGTGVGYF.